This T cell receptor beta chain comes out of a study of PD-1 blockade in classical Hodgkin lymphoma (TCRdb year 2020). Notes on the research overall: Nivolumab dosing was 3 mg/kg intravenously every 2 weeks, continuing until either disease progression or unacceptable toxicity. The study used TCR beta sequencing and CyTOF to define a peripheral blood immune signature of response to PD-1 blockade in classical Hodgkin lymphoma. Overall study outcomes, separate from this receptor: Newly diagnosed patients were reported to have lower baseline TCR diversity than healthy donors, and relapsed/refractory patients were reported to have lower baseline TCR diversity still. Baseline diversity similar to that of newly diagnosed patients was observed in trial patients achieving complete response, whereas significantly lower diversity was observed in partial responders and progressors. CD4+ but not CD8+ TCR diversity rose significantly by C4D1 (p=0.0027 vs p=0.16), most apparent in complete responders (p=0.02). Patients starting nivolumab less than 1 year after ASCT had lower diversity and were excluded from later analyses to avoid confounding by immune reconstitution. The study was restricted to a single clinical trial cohort, and the causes of repertoire differences, possibly disease activity or prior therapy, were left undefined.

A remark on this clone: What this receptor recognizes is not known. Nothing much larger sits one base from this clone, and base qualities are not available.

The time point label, read with the paper, signifies: cycle 2 day 1 (C2D1) of nivolumab. Relapse after autologous stem cell transplantation had occurred in all trial patients, and cohorts A, B and C were distinguished by prior brentuximab vedotin exposure. The trial cohort comprised 56 patients with relapsed/refractory classical Hodgkin lymphoma whose best overall responses were complete response, partial response or progressive disease. In the multi-cohort phase II CheckMate 205 trial, trial patients received single-agent nivolumab. Best overall response was determined by an independent review committee according to the 2007 International Working Group response criteria. Trial PBMCs were obtained immediately prior to nivolumab initiation (C1D1) and on therapy at cycle 2 day 1 and cycle 4 day 1. Peripheral blood was collected in 8 mL Vacutainer Cell Preparation Tubes, from which PBMCs were isolated by centrifugation and then cryopreserved.

Genomic DNA was isolated using the Qiagen DNeasy kit from unsorted PBMCs as well as from negatively selected CD4+ and CD8+ fractions. Amplification of TCR beta CDR3 regions was done by immunoSEQ multiplex PCR with primers that anneal to V and J segments. A synthetic immune receptor repertoire was used to minimize amplification bias, and remaining bias was computationally removed after sequencing. In the original analysis: Repertoire diversity was quantified as the Shannon entropy index using custom Python scripts. Unsorted, CD4+ and CD8+ repertoires were examined separately, except in combined analyses, for which CD4+ and CD8+ sequences were merged in silico. A clone was considered expanded if an increase in frequency of at least 2-fold after treatment relative to C1D1 was found, and a pseudocount of 0.5 was applied to clones undetected at baseline. Clones with 0 or 1 copy at C1D1 were defined as singleton clones, while clones with 2 or more copies were defined as non-singleton clones. Clones expanded in unsorted samples were assigned a CD4+, CD8+ or unknown annotation through matching of protein sequences in sorted samples from the same patient. Wilcoxon tests on paired samples were used to test changes in diversity from C1D1 to C4D1. TCRdb re-hosts the immuneACCESS table, in-frame sequences only. Its copies lack some clones; in the studies checked, an unresolved V gene accounts for under half of them, and the cause for the rest is not known. V and J calls and clone size follow that table, whereas D and trimming were derived from the DNA. The sample has around 20,000 clones on record, about 82% of them singletons. Roughly 17% of the sample lies in the top ten.

The receptor's source is a human donor with classical Hodgkin lymphoma. The specimen was peripheral blood mononuclear cells (PBMCs), collected before the second cycle of nivolumab.

The nucleotide sequence reads TGCAGTGCTACCGAAGATGAGCAGTTCTTC. Its product reads: CSATEDEQFF. The V gene is TRBV20-1 and the J gene is TRBJ2-1, with the D gene uncertain. From the cysteine through the phenylalanine, the CDR3 covers 10 amino acids. Only the CDR3 DNA stays, 30 bases, in frame from base 1. CDR1 and CDR2, per the germline V gene (reference sequence), are DFQATT and SNEGSKA. V loses 4 bases, J loses 8 bases, and the germline ends lie 6 bases apart.